These T cell receptor beta chains were read from a single sample in a study of T-cell reconstitution after alpha-beta-depleted transplantation in children. MiXCR was run by TCRdb on the PCR reads, yielding one entry per CDR3 protein. The table shows hundreds of thousands of distinct CDR3 sequences, with about 7.3% occurring only once. The source was peripheral blood, collected 360 days after TCRalphabeta/CD19-depleted stem cell transplant. These receptors all stem from a female patient between 2 and 15 years old who had a stem cell transplant for Fanconi anemia, so the T cells may come from the graft donor. Each CDR3 is given without its conserved first and last residue. Clone sizes are given selectively: once, few, many, or a class where the clone is expanded.

>TRBJ1-5|few|TRBV6-5
ASSSDRGWDQPQH
>TRBJ2-5|.|TRBV6-5
ASSNRDRTQETQY
>TRBJ1-1|few|TRBV7-2
ASSSKSGTLNTEAF
>TRBJ2-3|many|TRBV10-3
AISTALAISTDTQY
>TRBJ1-1|many|TRBV20-1
SAEGNTEAF
>TRBJ1-1|many|TRBV12-3/TRBV12-4
ASSLSTGNTEAF
>TRBJ1-2|many|TRBV20-1
SALLQGINVYT
>TRBJ2-3|few|TRBV28
ASSLLTGTASTDTQY
>TRBJ2-4|many|TRBV29-1
SVELRTTLRNIQY
>TRBJ1-2|few|TRBV30
AWSPRRDHYGYT
>TRBJ2-1|many|TRBV9
ASSVTRLAVGNEQF